One sample yielded the 17 T cell receptor beta chains listed below, sequenced in a study of T-cell memory formation after mild COVID-19. From the 5' RACE reads, TCRdb called clonotypes with MiXCR, one entry per CDR3 protein. In the table there are 270,000 or so distinct CDR3 sequences, approximately 19% of which are singletons. The sample taken for sequencing was PBMCs or a T cell subset sorted from them (not recorded which). The source of these receptors is a man in his late teens or twenties who had mild COVID-19 (a few samples of this study predate the infection). Cell type and time point are not known.

Here the CDR3 DNA reads TGTGCCAGCAGCTGGGAGTTTGGGACCCAGTACTTC. It codes for CASSWEFGTQYF. The chain is built from TRBV2 and TRBJ2-5, with TRBD2 as a possible D gene (5 bases). V was shortened by 6 bases and J by 7 bases, with 12 bases between the two germline ends. CDR3 size: 12 residues. CDR1 SNHLY and CDR2 FYNNEI come from the germline V gene.

As DNA, the CDR3 is TGCGCCAGCAGCCAAGACAGAGAACAGCCTTATGGCTACACCTTC. This encodes CASSQDREQPYGYTF. V and J are TRBV4-1 and TRBJ1-2; D gene ambiguous. The CDR3 is 15 amino acids. Trimming cost V 0 bases and J 5 bases, with 13 bases left between them. Germline V CDR1 and CDR2: MGHRA, YSYEKL.

The chain is built from TRBV7-2 and TRBJ2-4; possible D gene TRBD2, 6 bases. Germline V gives CDR1 SGHTA, CDR2 FQGNSA. V shed 5 bases and J shed 3 bases, with 8 bases lying between them. This CDR3 has 13 residues. CDR3 region: CASSPSVKNIQYF. Written as DNA, the CDR3 is TGTGCCAGCAGCCCTAGCGTCAAAAACATTCAGTACTTC.

This clonotype was recorded a few times. CDR3 DNA: TGTGCCAGTCCTCCAGAGGGAGGGACTAATGAAAAACTGTTTTTT. Amino acids: CASPPEGGTNEKLFF. The chain uses TRBV12-3 or TRBV12-4 and TRBJ1-4; D is uncertain. V gave up 9 bases and J gave up 2 bases, with 16 bases separating them. This CDR3 is 15 amino acids long.

This clonotype has more than one count but fewer than ten. CDR3 nucleotide sequence: TGCGCCAGCAGCCTTCGAGCGGGGGGAACCTACAATGAGCAGTTCTTC. Its translation is CASSLRAGGTYNEQFF. This chain uses TRBV4-1 with TRBJ2-1; 9 bases line up with TRBD2. The CDR3 extends over 16 amino acids. Trimming at V came to 4 bases and at J to 2 bases, leaving 6 bases not matched to a gene. Germline CDR1 reads MGHRA; CDR2 reads YSYEKL.

This clonotype has more than one count but fewer than ten. The CDR3 loop reads CASRLQGAAYNEQFF. CDR3 DNA: TGTGCCAGCAGACTACAGGGGGCTGCCTACAATGAGCAGTTCTTC. The V call is TRBV6-6, the J call TRBJ2-1; 9 positions agree with TRBD1. Trimming at V came to 6 bases and at J to 2 bases, leaving 5 bases not matched to a gene. The CDR3 contains 15 residues. Germline loops: CDR1 MNHNY, CDR2 SVGAGI (reference sequence).

This clonotype appeared a few times. The chain is built from TRBV4-3 and TRBJ2-5, with TRBD2 identical over 8 bases. Germline V gene lookup returns CDR1 LGHNA and CDR2 YSLEER. Trimming removed 1 base from V and 4 bases from J; junction bases left unmatched: 5. This CDR3 is built from 15 residues. Here the CDR3 DNA reads TGCGCCAGCAGCCAAGTCCCAGCGGGGGCAGAGACCCAGTACTTC. It encodes CASSQVPAGAETQYF.

This clonotype has a count of ten or more. This chain uses TRBV12-3 or TRBV12-4 with TRBJ2-7; 8 bases agree with TRBD2. Germline trimming cut 4 bases from V and 4 bases from J; bases unmatched to any gene: 9. The CDR3 extends over 15 amino acids. The CDR3: CASSSQMGLGYEQYF. CDR3 nucleotide sequence: TGTGCCAGCAGTTCTCAGATGGGACTAGGTTACGAGCAGTACTTC.

This chain joins TRBV7-6 and TRBJ1-1; D remains unclear. CDR3 length equals 14 residues. Trimming pared 3 bases from V and 1 base from J, leaving 9 bases between. CDR1 is SGHVS and CDR2 is FNYEAQ in the germline V gene. CDR3 sequence reads: CASSLIGSNTEAFF. The CDR3 DNA is TGTGCCAGCAGCTTGATAGGGTCGAACACTGAAGCTTTCTTT.

CDR3 sequence (DNA): TGTGCCGTATTCTACTATGGCTACACCTTC. Amino acids: CAVFYYGYTF. The chain combines TRBV28 with TRBJ1-2; D is unresolved. This CDR3 is built from 10 residues. CDR1 is MDHEN and CDR2 is SYDVKM in the germline V gene. Trimming left V 11 bases short and J 3 bases short, with 7 bases between.

This clonotype occurred a few times. The V gene is TRBV12-3 or TRBV12-4, the J gene TRBJ2-5; TRBD1 matches at 7 bases. The CDR3 totals 13 residues. With 6 bases clipped from V and 1 base from J, the junction kept 2 bases outside the gene matches. CDR3 coding DNA: TGTGCCAGCAGGGGACAGTTCCAAGAGACCCAGTACTTC. This codes for CASRGQFQETQYF.

This chain links TRBV12-2 with TRBJ2-7. TRBV12-2 is termed a pseudogene. CDR3 length: 10 residues. The CDR3 here is CASGGHEQYV. CDR3 nucleotides: TGTGCAAGTGGTGGTCACGAGCAGTACGTC.

The J gene is TRBJ2-3, the V gene TRBV7-3, with TRBD2 as a possible D gene (7 bases). Trimming took 5 bases from V and 5 from J, leaving 11 bases between them. The germline V gene encodes CDR1 SGHTA and CDR2 FQGTGA. The CDR3 loop spans 13 amino acids. CDR3 DNA: TGTGCCAGCAGCCGGGGGGCAGGAGATACGCAGTATTTT. It specifies CASSRGAGDTQYF.

This chain uses TRBV20-1 with TRBJ2-3, with D hard to call. The CDR3 extends over 15 amino acids. V lost 1 base and J lost 7, with 18 bases in between. Per germline, CDR1 DFQATT and CDR2 SNEGSKA (reference sequence). The CDR3 is CSARGAFLSLNTQYF. DNA for the CDR3: TGCAGTGCTAGAGGTGCCTTTTTATCCTTGAATACGCAGTATTTT.

This clonotype was found once. This chain joins TRBV5-1 and TRBJ1-6, with a tentative D call TRBD1 (5 bases). This CDR3 is 14 amino acids long. The ends were cut back, 4 bases at V and 6 bases at J, with 11 bases in the middle. Looked up from germline, CDR1 is SGHRS and CDR2 is YFSETQ. The CDR3 sequence is CASSQGRINSPLHF. CDR3 nucleotides: TGCGCCAGCAGCCAGGGACGGATTAATTCACCCCTCCACTTT.

Here the CDR3 reads CASSVGTSGSNEQFF. The CDR3 nucleotides read TGTGCCAGCAGCGTAGGGACTAGCGGGAGCAATGAGCAGTTCTTC. The chain joins TRBV9 to TRBJ2-1; 13 bases align to TRBD2. CDR1 and CDR2 (germline): SGDLS, YYNGEE. Losses at the gene ends were 0 bases for V and 6 bases for J; bases not matched to a gene: 0. This CDR3 comprises 15 residues.

V gene TRBV2 combines with J gene TRBJ1-4, with 7 nucleotides matching TRBD1. The CDR3 has 15 residues. J was trimmed by 5 bases and V by 6 bases; bases with no gene match: 9. Germline CDR1 SNHLY, CDR2 FYNNEI. CDR3 coding DNA: TGTGCCAGCAGGAGATCCCGGGACAGCAATGAAAAACTGTTTTTT. It codes for CASRRSRDSNEKLFF.